This is a list of T cell receptor beta chains from one sample in a study of cytomegalovirus exposure and HLA in healthy donors. Method: immunoSEQ multiplex PCR; TCRdb's copy keeps in-frame clones and lacks some. This sample has 250,000 to 400,000 clones, with 75% to 90% found just once. Sequencing was done on a sample of PBMCs. These receptors all come from a woman aged 25-40 years in good health and CMV-seropositive. Both conserved end residues are part of each CDR3. A D gene is named only where the DNA matches it firmly. Size is stated for part of the rows, as once, few or many counts, or as a class when the clone is expanded.

v_call: TRBV15
j_call: TRBJ1-2
clone_size: -
d_call: -
cdr3_nt: TGTGCCACCAGCTCCTTCGAGGTTTCCTATGGCTACACCTTC
cdr3_aa: CATSSFEVSYGYTF

v_call: TRBV13
j_call: TRBJ2-5
clone_size: -
d_call: TRBD2
cdr3_nt: TGTGCCAGCAGCTCACCCCGGACTAGCGGGGGGGCCCGAGAGACCCAGTACTTC
cdr3_aa: CASSSPRTSGGARETQYF

v_call: TRBV7-3
j_call: TRBJ2-1
clone_size: -
d_call: -
cdr3_nt: TGTGCCAGCCAACCGTTTGGACTATTGAGCTCCTACAATGAGCAGTTCTTC
cdr3_aa: CASQPFGLLSSYNEQFF

v_call: TRBV6-6
j_call: TRBJ2-1
clone_size: once
d_call: -
cdr3_nt: TGTGCCAGCGGGGGCTCCTACAATGAGCAGTTCTTC
cdr3_aa: CASGGSYNEQFF

v_call: TRBV4-1
j_call: TRBJ2-3
clone_size: -
d_call: -
cdr3_nt: TGCGCCAGCAGCCAAGTACATCGGACAGAACGCACAGATACGCAGTATTTT
cdr3_aa: CASSQVHRTERTDTQYF

v_call: TRBV6-5
j_call: TRBJ1-1
clone_size: -
d_call: -
cdr3_nt: TGTGCCAGCAGTTATGGGTGGGGACGGGCTTTCTTT
cdr3_aa: CASSYGWGRAFF

v_call: TRBV29-1
j_call: TRBJ2-1
clone_size: -
d_call: TRBD2
cdr3_nt: TGCAGCGTTCTTAGCGGGAGAGGCTCCTACAATGAGCAGTTCTTC
cdr3_aa: CSVLSGRGSYNEQFF

v_call: TRBV2
j_call: TRBJ1-3
clone_size: -
d_call: -
cdr3_nt: TGTGCCAGCAGTGGGGCAGGTCTCTCTGGAAACACCATATATTTT
cdr3_aa: CASSGAGLSGNTIYF

v_call: TRBV5-1
j_call: TRBJ2-5
clone_size: -
d_call: -
cdr3_nt: TGCGCCAGCAGCTTGGGGATCGTGAAAGAGACCCAGTACTTC
cdr3_aa: CASSLGIVKETQYF

v_call: TRBV4-2
j_call: TRBJ2-7
clone_size: -
d_call: -
cdr3_nt: TGTGCCAGCAGCCAAGATCCTGGAAGTGCGGCCTACGAGCAGTACTTC
cdr3_aa: CASSQDPGSAAYEQYF

v_call: TRBV4-2
j_call: TRBJ2-7
clone_size: -
d_call: -
cdr3_nt: TGTGCCAGCGGTCCAGTCCAGAACAGGGTTGGGGTCGAGCAGTACTTC
cdr3_aa: CASGPVQNRVGVEQYF

v_call: TRBV9
j_call: TRBJ2-5
clone_size: -
d_call: -
cdr3_nt: TGTGCCAGCAGCGTAGCCCCCGGGGGCCAGTACCAAGAGACCCAGTACTTC
cdr3_aa: CASSVAPGGQYQETQYF

v_call: TRBV5-5
j_call: TRBJ1-6
clone_size: -
d_call: -
cdr3_nt: TGTGCCAGCAGCTTGGAGTTCAGGGTGAGTTCACCCCTCCACTTT
cdr3_aa: CASSLEFRVSSPLHF

v_call: TRBV4-2
j_call: TRBJ2-7
clone_size: -
d_call: -
cdr3_nt: TGTGCCAGCAGCCAAGAACCATTTTCATCCTCCTACGAGCAGTACTTC
cdr3_aa: CASSQEPFSSSYEQYF

v_call: TRBV18
j_call: TRBJ1-2
clone_size: few
d_call: -
cdr3_nt: TGTGCCAGCTCACCACCGGACCTCGTCTTC
cdr3_aa: CASSPPDLVF

v_call: TRBV7-6
j_call: TRBJ2-1
clone_size: -
d_call: TRBD2
cdr3_nt: TGTGCCAGCAGCTTAGCGCTAACTAGCGGGAGGGCCAATGAGCAGTTCTTC
cdr3_aa: CASSLALTSGRANEQFF

v_call: TRBV7-9
j_call: TRBJ2-5
clone_size: -
d_call: -
cdr3_nt: TGTGCCAGCAGCCACCGGGACGGACGGGAGACCCAGTACTTC
cdr3_aa: CASSHRDGRETQYF

v_call: TRBV27
j_call: TRBJ1-2
clone_size: -
d_call: TRBD1
cdr3_nt: TGTGCCAGCAGTACAGGGGGCGCGGTAGGCTACACCTTC
cdr3_aa: CASSTGGAVGYTF

v_call: TRBV5-8
j_call: TRBJ2-3
clone_size: -
d_call: -
cdr3_nt: TGTGCCAGCAGCGCACTCTTTTTCTCTAGCACAGATACGCAGTATTTT
cdr3_aa: CASSALFFSSTDTQYF

v_call: TRBV11-2
j_call: TRBJ2-1
clone_size: -
d_call: -
cdr3_nt: TGTGCCAGCAGCCCAAGCCTGTCAAGCTCCTACAATGAGCAGTTCTTC
cdr3_aa: CASSPSLSSSYNEQFF

v_call: TRBV6-1
j_call: TRBJ1-1
clone_size: -
d_call: -
cdr3_nt: TGTGCCAGCAGGTCCACAGGTAATGTTAGAGAAGCTTTCTTT
cdr3_aa: CASRSTGNVREAFF

v_call: TRBV27
j_call: TRBJ2-7
clone_size: -
d_call: TRBD2
cdr3_nt: TGTGCCAGCAGTTTCACTAGCGGGAGGGCGTTGGGCGAGCAGTACTTC
cdr3_aa: CASSFTSGRALGEQYF

v_call: TRBV18
j_call: TRBJ2-7
clone_size: once
d_call: TRBD1
cdr3_nt: TGTGCCAGCTCACCACCCGGACAGGCTGGTTCTAGCGAGCAGTACTTC
cdr3_aa: CASSPPGQAGSSEQYF

v_call: TRBV15
j_call: TRBJ1-5
clone_size: few
d_call: -
cdr3_nt: TGTGCCACCAGCAGAGTGCCGTCGGGGCCCCAGCATTTT
cdr3_aa: CATSRVPSGPQHF

v_call: TRBV25-1
j_call: TRBJ2-1
clone_size: -
d_call: -
cdr3_nt: TGTGCCAGCAGTGATTTGGGGGCGAATGAGCAGTTCTTC
cdr3_aa: CASSDLGANEQFF

v_call: TRBV28
j_call: TRBJ2-7
clone_size: once
d_call: TRBD2
cdr3_nt: TGTGCCAGCAGTTCGGGACTAGCGGGAGTCAACTTCTACGAGCAGTACTTC
cdr3_aa: CASSSGLAGVNFYEQYF

v_call: TRBV19
j_call: TRBJ2-1
clone_size: few
d_call: TRBD2
cdr3_nt: TGTGCCAGTAGTAGGCTAGCGGGAGGTCTCAGCAATGAGCAGTTCTTC
cdr3_aa: CASSRLAGGLSNEQFF

v_call: TRBV7-6
j_call: TRBJ2-7
clone_size: -
d_call: -
cdr3_nt: TGTGCCAGCAGCTTAGAGCTCGACGAGCAGTACTTC
cdr3_aa: CASSLELDEQYF

v_call: TRBV6-1
j_call: TRBJ2-3
clone_size: -
d_call: -
cdr3_nt: TGTGCCAGCAGTGAATTGGGAGTAGGTACGCAGTATTTT
cdr3_aa: CASSELGVGTQYF

v_call: TRBV7-6
j_call: TRBJ2-3
clone_size: once
d_call: TRBD2
cdr3_nt: TGTGCCAGCAGCCTTATGAGACTAGCGGGAGGCACAGATACGCAGTATTTT
cdr3_aa: CASSLMRLAGGTDTQYF

v_call: TRBV28
j_call: TRBJ2-3
clone_size: few
d_call: -
cdr3_nt: TGTGCCAGCAGTCCGGAGAGGGGACGGACAGATACGCAGTATTTT
cdr3_aa: CASSPERGRTDTQYF

v_call: TRBV11-3
j_call: TRBJ2-1
clone_size: -
d_call: -
cdr3_nt: TGTGCCAGCAGCTCGGCCGGCGATGAGCAGTTCTTC
cdr3_aa: CASSSAGDEQFF

v_call: TRBV9
j_call: TRBJ2-1
clone_size: -
d_call: TRBD1
cdr3_nt: TGTGCCTCGACAGGGGAGAGTTACAATGAGCAGTTCTTC
cdr3_aa: CASTGESYNEQFF

v_call: TRBV30
j_call: TRBJ1-6
clone_size: -
d_call: TRBD1
cdr3_nt: TGTGCCTGGGGGGGACAGAGGGATTCACCCCTCCACTTT
cdr3_aa: CAWGGQRDSPLHF